This T cell receptor beta chain was captured in a study of blood T cell repertoires in COVID-19. Background on the study: The United States, Italy and Spain supplied acute and convalescent COVID-19 samples.

The method was immunoSEQ multiplex PCR; TCRdb's version includes in-frame clones alone and lacks a portion of them. The sample comprises about 98,000 clones, more than 65% of which are singletons, and about 10% rests with the top ten. The CDR3 totals 16 residues. The chain combines TRBV12-2 with TRBJ2-3; the DNA was not compared with TRBD2, the D call given in the table. TRBV12-2 is recorded as a pseudogene. The sequencing input was peripheral blood. This clonotype was sampled from a woman aged 80 or over with acute or convalescent COVID-19. CDR3 DNA: TGTGCAAGTCGCACGGGGACTAGCGGGGCCACAGATACGCAGTATTTT. This gives the protein CASRTGTSGATDTQYF.